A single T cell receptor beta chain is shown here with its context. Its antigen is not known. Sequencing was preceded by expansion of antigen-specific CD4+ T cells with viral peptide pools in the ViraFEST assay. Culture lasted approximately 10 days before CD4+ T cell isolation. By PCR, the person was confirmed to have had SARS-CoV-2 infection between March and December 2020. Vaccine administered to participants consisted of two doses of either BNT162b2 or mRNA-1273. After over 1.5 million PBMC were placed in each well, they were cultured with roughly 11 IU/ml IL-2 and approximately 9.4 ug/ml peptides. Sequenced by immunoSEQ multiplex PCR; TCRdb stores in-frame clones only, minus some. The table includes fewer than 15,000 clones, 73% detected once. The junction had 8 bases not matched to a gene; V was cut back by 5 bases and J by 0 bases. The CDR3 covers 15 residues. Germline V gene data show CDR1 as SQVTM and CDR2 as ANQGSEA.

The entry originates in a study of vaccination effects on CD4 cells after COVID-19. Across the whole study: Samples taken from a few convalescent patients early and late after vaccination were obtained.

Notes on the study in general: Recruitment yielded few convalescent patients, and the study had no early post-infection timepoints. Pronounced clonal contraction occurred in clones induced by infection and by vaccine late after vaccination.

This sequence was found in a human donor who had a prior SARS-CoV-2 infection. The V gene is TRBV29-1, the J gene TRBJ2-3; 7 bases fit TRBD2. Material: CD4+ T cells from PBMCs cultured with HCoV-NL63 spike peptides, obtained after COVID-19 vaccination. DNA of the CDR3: TGCAGCGTTACCGCCACTAGCGATAGCACAGATACGCAGTATTTT. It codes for CSVTATSDSTDTQYF.